This note documents a single T cell receptor beta chain sequence. Its specificity is not known. Mouse gene names and germline throughout. Sorting used CD4, CD8alpha, NKG2D, NKG2ACE and other markers on pooled cutaneous lymph node cells. The sample comes from a study of CD8+ T cells in alopecia areata. Across the study: Female C3H/HeJ mice aged about 6-11 weeks received skin from spontaneously alopecic C3H/HeJ graft donors aged roughly 6-12 months.

As the sequencing template, cDNA was produced by extracting RNA and reverse transcribing it. TCRdb keeps only in-frame clones here, not all; method: immunoSEQ multiplex PCR. The sample contains 200,000 to 300,000 clones, none of them singletons. Study-wide results and limits: Relative to normal scalp, lesional scalp, especially alopecia totalis/universalis, showed higher clonality.

Sequenced sample: CD4+ T cells sorted from a lymph node. This sequence was found in a C3H/HeJ mouse with alopecia areata. The MHC haplotype recorded for the strain is H2-k.

This CDR3 is CTCSAAGGADAEQFF. Incomplete CDR3 DNA: TGCACCTGCAGTGCAGCTGGGGGGGCCGATGCT. The J gene is TRBJ2-1, the V gene TRBV1; TRBD2 matches at 10 bases. Read coverage stops 4 residues before the CDR3 terminus; the germline J gene supplies the remainder. The CDR3 length is 15 residues. Trimming at V came to 1 base and at J to 5 bases, leaving 2 bases not matched to a gene. CDR1 and CDR2 (germline): NSQYPW, LRSPGD (reference sequence).